One sample yielded the 8 T cell receptor beta chains listed below, sequenced in a study of T cells in Graves' hyperthyroidism and ophthalmopathy. RNA transcripts provided the source from which TCR beta CDR3 regions were amplified. The HTBI set primed first-round TCR CDR3 RT-PCR. From the multiplex PCR reads, TCRdb called clonotypes with MiXCR, one entry per CDR3 protein. Seen here are 500,000 to 600,000 distinct CDR3 sequences, just under 20% observed once, and the top ten hold roughly 50%. The sequenced sample consisted of blood. These receptor sequences come from a man aged 40-49 years with Graves' ophthalmopathy.

This clonotype was seen at least ten times. This sequence joins TRBV20-1 and TRBJ2-1, with 7 bases fitting TRBD2. This CDR3 comprises 19 residues. V gave up 4 bases and J gave up 0 bases; unmatched junction bases: 18. In germline, CDR1 is DFQATT, CDR2 SNEGSKA (reference sequence). In DNA form, the CDR3 reads TGCAGTGCTACCCCCGGGCAGGGACTAACGTTAAGCTCCTACAATGAGCAGTTCTTC. Protein product: CSATPGQGLTLSSYNEQFF.

In this sample, this clonotype turned up many times. This chain joins TRBV7-6 and TRBJ1-2; TRBD1 matches 8 bases. Trimming took 5 bases from V and 8 from J; bases not matched to a gene: 19. Germline-derived CDR1 and CDR2 are SGHVS and FNYEAQ. The CDR3 loop spans 17 amino acids. In nucleotides, the CDR3 is TGTGCCAGCAGCCCCTCCCCCGGACAGGGCCTGATGGGAGGCTACACCTTC. This gives the protein CASSPSPGQGLMGGYTF.

The chain employs TRBV15 and TRBJ2-2; D call uncertain. This CDR3 contains 14 residues. The V end was cut by 3 bases, the J end by 4 bases, with 9 bases between. The germline V gene has CDR1 LNHNV and CDR2 YYDKDF (reference sequence). This chain's CDR3 is CATSRGVGTGELFF. The CDR3, as DNA: TGTGCCACCAGCAGGGGCGTTGGCACCGGGGAGCTGTTTTTT.

In regard to this clonotype: A read error may be the cause here, since a much bigger clone is one base away. This rearrangement joins TRBV10-3 to TRBJ2-7; 8 bases align to TRBD2. The J call may not be correct, given that the DNA end is closer to TRBJ2-1. CDR3 length: 15 amino acids. Germline V gives CDR1 ENHRY, CDR2 SYGVKD. CDR3 protein: CAISAETSASYEQFF. CDR3 DNA sequence: TGTGCCATCAGTGCCGAGACTAGCGCCTCCTACGAGCAGTTCTTC.

This clonotype showed up just a few times. This sequence joins TRBV5-4 and TRBJ2-3, with 8 bases fitting TRBD1. There are 12 residues in the CDR3. Germline V gene sequence: CDR1 SGHNT, CDR2 YYREEE (reference sequence). With V trimmed by 6 bases and J by 6 bases, 3 bases remained unmatched. CDR3 in amino acids: CASTDRVDTQYF. Here the CDR3 DNA reads TGTGCCAGCACGGACAGGGTGGATACGCAGTATTTT.

This clonotype showed up just once. This sequence joins TRBV7-2 and TRBJ1-2; D might be TRBD1 (6 bases). The CDR3 has 15 amino acids. CDR1 SGHTA and CDR2 FQGNSA come from the germline V gene. The V gene lost 4 bases and the J gene lost 1 base, with 13 bases spanning the gap. CDR3 DNA sequence: TGTGCCAGCAGCTCCCGACAGGTGATTAACTATGGCTACACCTTC. Its protein is CASSSRQVINYGYTF.

The chain couples TRBV5-5 to TRBJ2-1; D not resolved. The germline gives CDR1 SGHKS, CDR2 YYEKEE (reference sequence). The CDR3 loop spans 16 amino acids. V was shortened by 0 bases and J by 2 bases, with 12 bases between the two germline ends. CDR3 sequence: CASSLATQVTYNEQFF. CDR3 nucleotide sequence: TGTGCCAGCAGCTTGGCAACCCAAGTTACCTACAATGAGCAGTTCTTC.

This rearrangement joins TRBV7-2 to TRBJ1-3; weak D call: TRBD1 (6 bases). Germline V CDR1 and CDR2: SGHTA, FQGNSA. This CDR3 is 17 amino acids long. Trimming left V 4 bases short and J 0 bases short, with 16 bases between. CDR3 DNA: TGTGCCAGCAGCTCTCTGACAGGCCCTCTCTCTGGAAACACCATATATTTT. Translated: CASSSLTGPLSGNTIYF.